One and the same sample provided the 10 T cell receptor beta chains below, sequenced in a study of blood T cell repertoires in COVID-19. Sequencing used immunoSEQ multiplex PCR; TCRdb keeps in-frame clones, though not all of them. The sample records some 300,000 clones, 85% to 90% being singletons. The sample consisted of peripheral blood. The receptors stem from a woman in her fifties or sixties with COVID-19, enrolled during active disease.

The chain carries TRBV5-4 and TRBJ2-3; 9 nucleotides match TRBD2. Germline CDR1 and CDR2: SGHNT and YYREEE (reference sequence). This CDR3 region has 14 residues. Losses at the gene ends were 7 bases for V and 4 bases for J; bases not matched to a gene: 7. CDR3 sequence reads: CASFPAGGSDTQYF. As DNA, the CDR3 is TGTGCCAGCTTCCCAGCGGGAGGCTCAGATACGCAGTATTTT.

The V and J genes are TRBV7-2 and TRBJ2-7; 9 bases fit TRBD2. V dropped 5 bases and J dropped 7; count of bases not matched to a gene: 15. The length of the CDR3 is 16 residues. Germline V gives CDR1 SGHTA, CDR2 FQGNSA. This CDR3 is CASSLVGAGGPREQYF. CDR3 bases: TGTGCCAGCAGCCTGGTAGGTGCGGGAGGGCCGAGGGAGCAGTACTTC.

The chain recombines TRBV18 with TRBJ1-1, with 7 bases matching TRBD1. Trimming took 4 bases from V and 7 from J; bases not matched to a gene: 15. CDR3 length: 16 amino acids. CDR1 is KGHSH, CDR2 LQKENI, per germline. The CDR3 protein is CASSHLGGDSGIEAFF. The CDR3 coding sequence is TGTGCCAGCTCACACTTAGGGGGCGACTCAGGCATTGAAGCTTTCTTT.

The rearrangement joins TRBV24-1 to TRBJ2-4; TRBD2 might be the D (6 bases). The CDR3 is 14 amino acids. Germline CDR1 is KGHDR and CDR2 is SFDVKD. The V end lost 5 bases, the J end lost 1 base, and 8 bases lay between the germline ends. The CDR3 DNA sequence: TGTGCCACCAGTGCGGGAGTTGCCAAAAACATTCAGTACTTC. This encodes CATSAGVAKNIQYF.

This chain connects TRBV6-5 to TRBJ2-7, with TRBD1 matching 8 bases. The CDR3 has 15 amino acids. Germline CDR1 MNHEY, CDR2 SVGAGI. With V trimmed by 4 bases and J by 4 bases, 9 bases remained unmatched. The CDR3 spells CASSSIPGGLYEQYF. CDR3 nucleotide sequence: TGTGCCAGCAGTTCCATCCCAGGGGGCCTTTACGAGCAGTACTTC.

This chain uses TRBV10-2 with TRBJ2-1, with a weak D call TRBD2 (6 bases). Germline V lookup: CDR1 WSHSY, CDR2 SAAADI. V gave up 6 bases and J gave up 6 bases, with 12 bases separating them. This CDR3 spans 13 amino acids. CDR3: CASRTSQINEQFF. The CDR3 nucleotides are TGCGCCAGCAGAACTAGCCAGATCAATGAGCAGTTCTTC.

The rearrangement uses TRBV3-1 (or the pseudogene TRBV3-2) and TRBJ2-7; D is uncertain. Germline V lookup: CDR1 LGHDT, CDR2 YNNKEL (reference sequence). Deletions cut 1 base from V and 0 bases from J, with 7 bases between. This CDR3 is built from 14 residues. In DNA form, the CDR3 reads TGTGCCAGCAGCCAAGTGGCTGGCTCCTACGAGCAGTACTTC. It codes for CASSQVAGSYEQYF.

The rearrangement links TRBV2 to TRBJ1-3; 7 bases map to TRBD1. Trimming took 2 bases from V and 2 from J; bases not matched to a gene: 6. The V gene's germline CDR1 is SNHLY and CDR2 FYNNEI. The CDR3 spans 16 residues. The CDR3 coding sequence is TGTGCCAGCAGTGAACTAACAGGGGAGCCTGGAAACACCATATATTTT. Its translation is CASSELTGEPGNTIYF.

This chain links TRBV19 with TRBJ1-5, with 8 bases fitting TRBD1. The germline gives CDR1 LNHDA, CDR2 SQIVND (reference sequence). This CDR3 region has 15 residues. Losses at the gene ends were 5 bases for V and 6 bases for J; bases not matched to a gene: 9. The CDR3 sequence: CASSPWDRLGQPQHF. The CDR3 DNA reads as TGTGCCAGTAGTCCCTGGGACAGGTTAGGTCAGCCCCAGCATTTT.

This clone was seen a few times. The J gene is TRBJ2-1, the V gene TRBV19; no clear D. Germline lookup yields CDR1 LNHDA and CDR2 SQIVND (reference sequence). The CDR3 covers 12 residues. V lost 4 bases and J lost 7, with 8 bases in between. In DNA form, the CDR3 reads TGTGCCAGTAGTAACCTACCGAATGAGCAGTTCTTC. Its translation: CASSNLPNEQFF. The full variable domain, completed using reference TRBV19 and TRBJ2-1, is DGGITQSPKYLFRKEGQNVTLSCEQNLNHDAMYWYRQDPGQGLRLIYYSQIVNDFQKGDIAEGYSVSREKKESFPLTVTSAQKNPTAFYLCASSNLPNEQFFGPGTRLTVL.